The 25 T cell receptor beta chains below come from one sample, sequenced in a study of control samples from healthy donors and cancer patients (dated by TCRdb to about 2020). Library preparation used the immunoSEQ multiplex PCR assay. Drawn from immuneACCESS, this table holds only the in-frame rearrangements with V and J called that TCRdb kept. Clones are partly lost; checked studies trace under half to an unresolved V gene and leave the rest unexplained. Across this sample there are approximately 150,000 clones, with approximately 94% seen only once. The ten largest clones capture roughly 14% of the sample. The sample taken for sequencing was blood. These receptors came from a middle-aged man in good health.

Remarks on this clone: The junction does not match germline at one end; this may be a read error. J is TRBJ1-5 and V is TRBV24-1; 7 bases are a match to TRBD1. The CDR3 is 13 residues long. Germline assignment: CDR1 KGHDR and CDR2 SFDVKD. The CDR3 here is CSLGQNSNQPQHF. In nucleotides, the CDR3 is TGCTCCTTGGGACAGAATAGCAATCAGCCCCAGCATTTT.

The chain links TRBV3-1 (or the pseudogene TRBV3-2) to TRBJ2-1; D tentatively reads TRBD1 or TRBD2 (6 bases each). This CDR3 comprises 15 residues. Trimming shortened V by 4 bases and J by 2 bases, and 12 bases separated the two germline ends. Germline CDR1 is LGHDT and CDR2 is YNNKEL (reference sequence). Written as DNA, the CDR3 is TGTGCCAGCAGCCCCTCCGGGGGCGCCTACAATGAGCAGTTCTTC. It specifies CASSPSGGAYNEQFF.

V gene TRBV9 combines with J gene TRBJ2-3; TRBD2 aligns across 9 bases. V trimming: 1 base; J trimming: 0 bases; junction bases outside the gene matches: 3. The germline CDR1 and CDR2 sequences are SGDLS and YYNGEE. The CDR3 runs to 16 residues. CDR3 sequence reads: CASSVSSGASTDTQYF. CDR3 DNA sequence: TGTGCCAGCAGCGTATCTAGCGGGGCTAGCACAGATACGCAGTATTTT.

V is TRBV27 and J is TRBJ2-1; TRBD1 aligns across 7 bases. Germline CDR1 reads MNHEY; CDR2 reads SMNVEV (reference sequence). The trim removed 10 bases at V and 6 bases at J, leaving 12 bases unmatched. The CDR3 extends over 14 amino acids. This CDR3 reads CATRTGTEFNEQFF. The DNA of the CDR3 is TGTGCCACCCGAACCGGGACAGAATTCAATGAGCAGTTCTTC.

The chain combines TRBV24-1 with TRBJ2-5; D possibly uses TRBD1 or TRBD2 (5 bases each). Germline CDR1 KGHDR, CDR2 SFDVKD. The CDR3 spans 15 residues. Trimming removed 3 bases from V and 0 bases from J, with 10 bases in between. The CDR3 protein is CATSDTGTYQETQYF. CDR3 coding DNA: TGTGCCACCAGTGATACCGGGACCTACCAAGAGACCCAGTACTTC.

The gene calls are TRBV10-3 and TRBJ2-1; D unresolved. Germline V gene lookup returns CDR1 ENHRY and CDR2 SYGVKD. Trimming removed 3 bases at V and 0 bases at J, with 6 bases between. The CDR3 contains 14 residues. CDR3 in amino acids: CAISELSSYNEQFF. The CDR3 nucleotides read TGTGCCATCAGTGAACTTAGCTCCTACAATGAGCAGTTCTTC.

The gene calls are TRBV2 and TRBJ2-5; tentatively, D is TRBD1 (6 bases). Germline V gives CDR1 SNHLY, CDR2 FYNNEI. The CDR3 loop spans 14 amino acids. V was cut by 7 bases and J by 0 bases, with 12 bases left in between. CDR3 DNA sequence: TGTGCCAGCACCCCCGACAGGTACCAAGAGACCCAGTACTTC. It encodes CASTPDRYQETQYF.

The CDR3, as DNA: TGTGCCAGCAGTAGCAGGGGGGGCACAGATACGCAGTATTTT. It specifies CASSSRGGTDTQYF. This chain uses TRBV6-5 with TRBJ2-3, with D possibly TRBD1 on 7 matching bases. The CDR3 has 14 amino acids. With 5 bases removed from V and 1 base from J, the gap between germline ends came to 10 bases. CDR1 and CDR2 (germline): MNHEY, SVGAGI.

The V gene is TRBV28, the J gene TRBJ2-1; TRBD2 might be the D (6 bases). CDR1 and CDR2 (germline): MDHEN, SYDVKM. CDR3 length: 16 residues. V shed 6 bases and J shed 5 bases, with 20 bases lying between them. In DNA, the CDR3 is TGTGCCAGCAGACTATCCCGGGACTTCTGGGACAATGAGCAGTTCTTC. Amino acid sequence: CASRLSRDFWDNEQFF. The variable domain in full, completed from reference TRBV28 and TRBJ2-1, reads DVKVTQSSRYLVKRTGEKVFLECVQDMDHENMFWYRQDPGLGLRLIYFSYDVKMKEKGDIPEGYSVSREKKERFSLILESASTNQTSMYLCASRLSRDFWDNEQFFGPGTRLTVL.

The genes are TRBV13 and TRBJ2-5, with TRBD2 matching over 12 bases. The CDR3 is 16 residues long. CDR1 is PRHDT, CDR2 FYEKMQ, per germline (reference sequence). J lost 5 bases, V lost 7 bases, and 11 bases had no gene match. Here the CDR3 reads CASKPGGTSGPETQYF. In DNA form, the CDR3 reads TGTGCCAGCAAACCCGGGGGGACTAGCGGGCCGGAGACCCAGTACTTC.

The chain couples TRBV28 to TRBJ2-7; D is possibly TRBD1 or TRBD2 (6 bases each). The length of the CDR3 is 14 residues. CDR1 and CDR2 from the germline V gene are MDHEN and SYDVKM. The V gene lost 6 bases and the J gene lost 7 bases, with 19 bases spanning the gap. The CDR3 is CASSAPGGLREQYF. The DNA for the CDR3 is TGTGCCAGCAGCGCCCCCGGGGGCCTTAGGGAGCAGTACTTC.

This chain joins TRBV24-1 and TRBJ2-1; D remains unclear. The germline CDR1 and CDR2 sequences are KGHDR and SFDVKD. The CDR3 loop spans 13 amino acids. Trimming took 2 bases from V and 8 from J, leaving 9 bases between them. CDR3 in amino acids: CATSDSSKDEQFF. Written as DNA, the CDR3 is TGTGCCACCAGTGATTCAAGTAAGGATGAGCAGTTCTTC.

This sequence joins TRBV28 and TRBJ2-3; 7 bases map to TRBD2. This CDR3 is built from 17 residues. V lost 3 bases to trimming and J lost 2 bases; unmatched junction nucleotides: 11. Germline V CDR1 and CDR2: MDHEN, SYDVKM. The CDR3 region is CASSFPLGGSFTDTQYF. The CDR3, as DNA: TGTGCCAGCAGTTTTCCCCTGGGCGGGAGCTTCACAGATACGCAGTATTTT.

This chain uses TRBV11-2 with TRBJ2-7; perhaps TRBD2 as D (7 bases). The CDR3 has 16 residues. Between the trimmed V and J ends, which lost 0 bases and 5 bases, there was a span of 17 bases. CDR1 and CDR2 from the germline V gene are SGHAT and FQNNGV. In nucleotides, the CDR3 is TGTGCCAGCAGCTTAGAGAGGTGGGGGGGCATCGACGAGCAGTACTTC. Protein sequence: CASSLERWGGIDEQYF.

The chain links TRBV27 to TRBJ1-4; weak D call: TRBD1 (5 bases). The CDR3 runs to 16 residues. Looked up from germline, CDR1 is MNHEY and CDR2 is SMNVEV (reference sequence). V lost 6 bases and J 3 bases, leaving 17 bases between the germline ends. This CDR3 reads CASSPFAGSSNEKLFF. CDR3 sequence (DNA): TGTGCCAGCAGCCCATTTGCAGGGTCCTCTAATGAAAAACTGTTTTTT.

The chain uses TRBV2 and TRBJ2-7; the D call may be TRBD1 or TRBD2 (5 bases each). Germline CDR1 SNHLY, CDR2 FYNNEI. CDR3 length: 13 amino acids. The V gene lost 6 bases and the J gene lost 3 bases, with 12 bases spanning the gap. CDR3 residues: CASRPRGVYEQYF. The CDR3 nucleotides are TGTGCCAGCAGGCCAAGGGGAGTCTACGAGCAGTACTTC.

This clone was counted once. The genes are TRBV28 and TRBJ1-2; unclear D gene. CDR1 MDHEN and CDR2 SYDVKM come from the germline V gene. V was cut by 6 bases and J by 2 bases, with 16 bases left in between. The length of the CDR3 is 15 residues. The CDR3 bases are TGTGCCAGCAGGTCTGGACTCACGTACAACTATGGCTACACCTTC. Translation gives CASRSGLTYNYGYTF.

This clone was seen a single time. J is TRBJ1-5 and V is TRBV18; D might be TRBD1 (5 bases). This CDR3 has 15 residues. CDR1 and CDR2 (germline): KGHSH, LQKENI. V was trimmed by 2 bases and J by 7 bases, leaving 15 bases between them. The CDR3 is CASSPRLNRTQPQHF. In nucleotides, the CDR3 is TGTGCCAGCTCACCAAGGCTGAACAGGACGCAGCCCCAGCATTTT.

The chain couples TRBV7-6 to TRBJ2-2; D gene ambiguous. The V end was cut by 5 bases, the J end by 4 bases, with 14 bases between. The germline V gene has CDR1 SGHVS and CDR2 FNYEAQ. The CDR3 is 15 residues long. CDR3 sequence: CASSPPGWVTGELFF. Written as DNA, the CDR3 is TGTGCCAGCAGCCCCCCCGGGTGGGTCACCGGGGAGCTGTTTTTT.

The count of this clone is one. The chain joins TRBV10-2 to TRBJ1-2; unclear D gene. The CDR3 consists of 11 residues. CDR1 is WSHSY, CDR2 SAAADI, per germline. V dropped 7 bases and J dropped 4 bases, with 7 bases sitting between them. Here the CDR3 reads CASTTPYGYTF. The DNA of the CDR3 is TGCGCCAGCACCACCCCCTATGGCTACACCTTC.

The rearrangement joins TRBV13 to TRBJ2-2; D gene unclear. Per germline, CDR1 PRHDT and CDR2 FYEKMQ (reference sequence). There are 14 residues in the CDR3. Deletions cut 5 bases from V and 5 bases from J, with 12 bases between. The CDR3 DNA follows: TGTGCCAGCAGCCTTCTATGGAGTACCGGGGAGCTGTTTTTT. Encoded protein: CASSLLWSTGELFF.

The rearrangement uses TRBV12-5 and TRBJ2-7, with TRBD1 identical over 9 bases. Trimming removed 4 bases from V and 3 bases from J; junction bases left unmatched: 1. This CDR3 region has 13 residues. Germline CDR1 LGHNT, CDR2 FRNRAP. The CDR3 protein is CASGSDRGYEQYF. The CDR3 bases are TGTGCTAGTGGTTCGGACAGGGGCTACGAGCAGTACTTC.

V and J are TRBV15 and TRBJ2-2, with 8 nucleotides matching TRBD2. With 8 bases clipped from V and 3 bases from J, the junction kept 2 bases outside the gene matches. CDR1 and CDR2 from the germline V gene are LNHNV and YYDKDF (reference sequence). The CDR3 totals 13 residues. In DNA form, the CDR3 reads TGTGCCACCGGGACTAGACACACCGGGGAGCTGTTTTTT. Translation gives CATGTRHTGELFF.

This chain links TRBV2 with TRBJ1-3, with a weak D call TRBD1 (6 bases). With 6 bases removed from V and 4 bases from J, the gap between germline ends came to 13 bases. The CDR3 loop spans 14 amino acids. CDR1 SNHLY and CDR2 FYNNEI come from the germline V gene. The chain's CDR3 is CASSGRDTGNTIYF. In DNA form, the CDR3 reads TGTGCCAGCAGCGGCCGGGACACGGGAAACACCATATATTTT. Full variable domain (rest looked up from reference TRBV2 and TRBJ1-3): EPEVTQTPSHQVTQMGQEVILRCVPISNHLYFYWYRQILGQKVEFLVSFYNNEISEKSEIFDDQFSVERPDGSNFTLKIRSTKLEDSAMYFCASSGRDTGNTIYFGEGSWLTVV.

The rearrangement uses TRBV5-4 and TRBJ1-1; no reliable D call. The CDR3 spans 15 residues. The V end lost 0 bases, the J end lost 1 base, and 10 bases lay between the germline ends. Germline CDR1 reads SGHNT; CDR2 reads YYREEE (reference sequence). The CDR3 DNA reads TGTGCCAGCAGCTTGGATAACAGAGAGAACACTGAAGCTTTCTTT. It codes for CASSLDNRENTEAFF. Supplemented by reference TRBV5-4 and TRBJ1-1, the full variable domain reads ETGVTQSPTHLIKTRGQQVTLRCSSQSGHNTVSWYQQALGQGPQFIFQYYREEENGRGNFPPRFSGLQFPNYSSELNVNALELDDSALYLCASSLDNRENTEAFFGQGTRLTVV.